The present TCR beta chain was sequenced within a study of blood T cells in healthy people across ages. Together with a sample-barcoded 5' primer, a J-beta primer mix was included in a second PCR lasting about 7 to 11 cycles. MiXCR, run by TCRdb on the 5' RACE reads, gives a single entry per CDR3 protein. There are some 920,000 distinct CDR3 sequences in the sample; roughly 51% occur only once, and roughly 23% lies in the top ten. Notes on the study in general: Diversity estimated from one million T cells was considered an underestimate.

CDR1 and CDR2 from the germline V gene are SGHRS and YFSETQ. With 1 base removed from V and 7 bases from J, the gap between germline ends came to 12 bases. The CDR3 is 14 amino acids. This clonotype was found a few times. Its antigen is unidentified. This sequence originates from a woman aged 55-69 years in good health. The chain recombines TRBV5-1 with TRBJ1-5; maybe TRBD1 (6 bases). Source material: blood. As DNA, the CDR3 is TGCGCCAGCAGCTTGATGGGTACAGGGCAGCCCCAGCATTTT. Translation: CASSLMGTGQPQHF.